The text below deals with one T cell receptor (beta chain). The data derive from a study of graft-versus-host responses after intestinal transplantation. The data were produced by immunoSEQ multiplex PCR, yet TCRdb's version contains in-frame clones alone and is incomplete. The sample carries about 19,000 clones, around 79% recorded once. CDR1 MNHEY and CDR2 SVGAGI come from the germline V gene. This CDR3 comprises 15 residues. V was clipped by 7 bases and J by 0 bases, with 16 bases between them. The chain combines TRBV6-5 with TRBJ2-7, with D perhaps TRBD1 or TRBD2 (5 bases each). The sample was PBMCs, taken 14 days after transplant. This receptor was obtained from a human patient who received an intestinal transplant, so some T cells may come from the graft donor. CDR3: CASTLARGTSYEQYF. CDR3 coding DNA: TGTGCCAGCACTCTTGCCCGGGGCACCTCCTACGAGCAGTACTTC.